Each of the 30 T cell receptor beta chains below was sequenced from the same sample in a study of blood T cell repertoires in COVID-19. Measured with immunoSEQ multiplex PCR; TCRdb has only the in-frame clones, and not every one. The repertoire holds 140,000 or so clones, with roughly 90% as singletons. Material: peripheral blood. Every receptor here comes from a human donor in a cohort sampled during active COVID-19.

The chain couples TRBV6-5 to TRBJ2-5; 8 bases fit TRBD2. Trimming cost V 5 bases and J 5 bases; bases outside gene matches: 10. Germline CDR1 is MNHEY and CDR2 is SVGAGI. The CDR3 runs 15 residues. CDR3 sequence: CASSPRVAGWETQYF. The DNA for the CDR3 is TGTGCCAGCAGTCCACGGGTAGCGGGGTGGGAGACCCAGTACTTC.

CDR3 nucleotide sequence: TGTGCCAGCAGCCGGGGGGTAGGACTGCCGGAGACCCAGTACTTC. It yields the protein CASSRGVGLPETQYF. This chain joins TRBV6-6 and TRBJ2-5; 7 nucleotides line up with TRBD2. Germline trimming cut 6 bases from V and 5 bases from J; bases unmatched to any gene: 12. This CDR3 is 15 amino acids long. Per the germline V gene, CDR1 is MNHNY and CDR2 is SVGAGI (reference sequence).

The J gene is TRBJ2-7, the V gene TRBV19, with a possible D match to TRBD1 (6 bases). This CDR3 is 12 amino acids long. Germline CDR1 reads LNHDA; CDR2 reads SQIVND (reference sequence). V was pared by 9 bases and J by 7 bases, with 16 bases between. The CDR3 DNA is TGTGCCAGCTCTAACAGGGTAGATGAGCAGTACTTC. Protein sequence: CASSNRVDEQYF.

CDR3 amino acids: CASSLRTGETQYF. The CDR3 DNA sequence: TGTGCCAGCAGCCTGAGGACTGGGGAGACCCAGTACTTC. The chain recombines TRBV7-6 with TRBJ2-5, with a possible D match to TRBD2 (5 bases). The CDR3 has 13 residues. Trimming removed 5 bases from V and 5 bases from J, with 12 bases in between. Germline CDR1 is SGHVS and CDR2 is FNYEAQ.

The DNA of the CDR3 is TGTGCCAGCAGTCGCCAGGGGGGCGGTGAGACCCAGTACTTC. It translates to CASSRQGGGETQYF. This chain links TRBV11-2 with TRBJ2-5; tentatively, D is TRBD1 (7 bases). This CDR3 region has 14 residues. Between the trimmed V and J ends, which lost 6 bases and 5 bases, there was a span of 16 bases. Germline CDR1 SGHAT, CDR2 FQNNGV.

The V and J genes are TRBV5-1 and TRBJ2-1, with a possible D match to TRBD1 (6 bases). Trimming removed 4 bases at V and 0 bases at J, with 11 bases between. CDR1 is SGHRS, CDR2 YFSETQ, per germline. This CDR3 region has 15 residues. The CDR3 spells CASSPTGGSYNEQFF. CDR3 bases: TGCGCCAGCAGCCCGACAGGAGGCTCCTACAATGAGCAGTTCTTC.

CDR3 bases: TGCAGCGTGATGGATGCGGAGTCCTACGAGCAGTACTTC. Translating it yields CSVMDAESYEQYF. The chain couples TRBV29-1 to TRBJ2-7; D is undetermined. V was cut by 6 bases and J by 1 base, with 13 bases left in between. The CDR3 covers 13 residues. Germline-derived CDR1 and CDR2 are SQVTM and ANQGSEA.

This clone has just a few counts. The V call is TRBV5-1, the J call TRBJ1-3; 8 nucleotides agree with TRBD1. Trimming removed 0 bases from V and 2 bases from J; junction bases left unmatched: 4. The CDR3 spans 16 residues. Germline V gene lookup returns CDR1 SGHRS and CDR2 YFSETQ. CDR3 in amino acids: CASSLGTGFTGNTIYF. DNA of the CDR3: TGCGCCAGCAGCTTGGGGACAGGGTTTACTGGAAACACCATATATTTT.

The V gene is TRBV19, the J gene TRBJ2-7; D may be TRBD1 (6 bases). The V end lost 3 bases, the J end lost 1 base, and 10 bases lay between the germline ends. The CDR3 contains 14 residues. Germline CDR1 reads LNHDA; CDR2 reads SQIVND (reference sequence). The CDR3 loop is CASSIRDTSYEQYF. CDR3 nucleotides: TGTGCCAGTAGTATCAGGGACACGTCCTACGAGCAGTACTTC. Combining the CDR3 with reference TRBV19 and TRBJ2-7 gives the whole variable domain DGGITQSPKYLFRKEGQNVTLSCEQNLNHDAMYWYRQDPGQGLRLIYYSQIVNDFQKGDIAEGYSVSREKKESFPLTVTSAQKNPTAFYLCASSIRDTSYEQYFGPGTRLTVT.

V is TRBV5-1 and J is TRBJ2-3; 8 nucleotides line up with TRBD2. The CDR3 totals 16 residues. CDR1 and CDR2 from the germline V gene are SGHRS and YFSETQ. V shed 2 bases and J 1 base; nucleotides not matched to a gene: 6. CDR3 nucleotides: TGCGCCAGCAGCTTACTAGCGGACCTAGGCACAGATACGCAGTATTTT. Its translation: CASSLLADLGTDTQYF.

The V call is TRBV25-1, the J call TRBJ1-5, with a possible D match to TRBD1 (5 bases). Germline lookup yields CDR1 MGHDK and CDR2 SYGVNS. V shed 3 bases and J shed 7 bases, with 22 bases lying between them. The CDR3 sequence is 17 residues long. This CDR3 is CASSEHADTGGGQPQHF. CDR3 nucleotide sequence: TGTGCCAGCAGTGAGCACGCGGATACGGGGGGAGGCCAGCCCCAGCATTTT. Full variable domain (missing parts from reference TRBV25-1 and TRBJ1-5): EADIYQTPRYLVIGTGKKITLECSQTMGHDKMYWYQQDPGMELHLIHYSYGVNSTEKGDLSSESTVSRIRTEHFPLTLESARPSHTSQYLCASSEHADTGGGQPQHFGDGTRLSIL.

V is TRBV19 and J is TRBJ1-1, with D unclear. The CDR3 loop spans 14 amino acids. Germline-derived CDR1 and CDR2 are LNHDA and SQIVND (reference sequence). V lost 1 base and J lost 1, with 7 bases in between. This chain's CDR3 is CASSIVSGNTEAFF. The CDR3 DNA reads TGTGCCAGTAGTATAGTTTCAGGGAACACTGAAGCTTTCTTT.

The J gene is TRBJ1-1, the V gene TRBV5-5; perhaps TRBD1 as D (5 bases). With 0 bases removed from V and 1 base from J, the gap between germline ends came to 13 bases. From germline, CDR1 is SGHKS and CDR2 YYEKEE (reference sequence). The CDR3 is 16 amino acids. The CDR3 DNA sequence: TGTGCCAGCAGCTTGGTCGGGGGACGAGGGAACACTGAAGCTTTCTTT. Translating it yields CASSLVGGRGNTEAFF.

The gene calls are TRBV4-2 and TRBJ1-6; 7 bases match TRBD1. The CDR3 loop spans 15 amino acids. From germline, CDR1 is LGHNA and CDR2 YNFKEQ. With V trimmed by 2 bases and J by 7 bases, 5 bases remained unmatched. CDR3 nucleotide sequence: TGTGCCAGCAGCCAATATACAGGGGAGAATTCACCCCTCCACTTT. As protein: CASSQYTGENSPLHF.

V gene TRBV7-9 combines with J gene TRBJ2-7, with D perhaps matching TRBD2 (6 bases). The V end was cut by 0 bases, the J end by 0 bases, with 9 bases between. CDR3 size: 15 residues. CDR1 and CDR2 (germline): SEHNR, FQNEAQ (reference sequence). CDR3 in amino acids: CASSLAGGSSYEQYF. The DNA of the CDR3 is TGTGCCAGCAGCTTAGCGGGGGGTAGCTCCTACGAGCAGTACTTC.

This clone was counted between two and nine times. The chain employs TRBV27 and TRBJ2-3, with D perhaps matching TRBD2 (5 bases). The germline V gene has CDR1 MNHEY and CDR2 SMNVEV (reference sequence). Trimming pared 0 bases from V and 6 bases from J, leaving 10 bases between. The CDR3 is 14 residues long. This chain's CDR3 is CASSLSSGYDTQYF. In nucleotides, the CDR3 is TGTGCCAGCAGTTTATCTTCGGGGTATGATACGCAGTATTTT.

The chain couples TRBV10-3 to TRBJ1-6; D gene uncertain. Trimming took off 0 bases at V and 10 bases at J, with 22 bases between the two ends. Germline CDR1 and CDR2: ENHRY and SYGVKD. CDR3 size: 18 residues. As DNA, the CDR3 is TGTGCCATCAGTGAGTCGAATACAATAGGCCCTACCGGGTCACCCCTCCACTTT. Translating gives CAISESNTIGPTGSPLHF.

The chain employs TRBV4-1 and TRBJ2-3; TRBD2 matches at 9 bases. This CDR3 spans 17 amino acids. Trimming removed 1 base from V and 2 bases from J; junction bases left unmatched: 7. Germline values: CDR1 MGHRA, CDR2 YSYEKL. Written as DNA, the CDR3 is TGCGCCAGCAGCCAAGCCGGCCTAGCGGGGCCCACAGATACGCAGTATTTT. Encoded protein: CASSQAGLAGPTDTQYF.

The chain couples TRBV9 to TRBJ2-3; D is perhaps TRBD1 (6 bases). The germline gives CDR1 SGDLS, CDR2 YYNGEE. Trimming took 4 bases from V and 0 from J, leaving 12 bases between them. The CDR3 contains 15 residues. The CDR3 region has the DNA TGTGCCAGCAGCAGCCGACAGGCTAGCACAGATACGCAGTATTTT. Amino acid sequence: CASSSRQASTDTQYF.

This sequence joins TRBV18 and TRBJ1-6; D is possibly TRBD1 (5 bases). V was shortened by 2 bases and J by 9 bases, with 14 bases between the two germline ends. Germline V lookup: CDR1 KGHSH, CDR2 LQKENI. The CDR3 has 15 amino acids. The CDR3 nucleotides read TGTGCCAGCTCACCAAACGACGGGACTCTTTCACCCCTCCACTTT. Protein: CASSPNDGTLSPLHF.

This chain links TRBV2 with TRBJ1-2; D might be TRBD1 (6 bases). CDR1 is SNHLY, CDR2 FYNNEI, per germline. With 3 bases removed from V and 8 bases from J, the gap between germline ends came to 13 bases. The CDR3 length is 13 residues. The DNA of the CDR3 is TGTGCCAGCAGTGAGCGGGGGGCGAGCGGCTACACCTTC. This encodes CASSERGASGYTF.

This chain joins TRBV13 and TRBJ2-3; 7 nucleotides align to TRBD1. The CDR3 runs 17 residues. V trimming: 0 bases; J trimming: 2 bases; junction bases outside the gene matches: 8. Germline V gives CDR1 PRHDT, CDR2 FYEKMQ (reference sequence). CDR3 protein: CASSLGGTGVYTDTQYF. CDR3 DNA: TGTGCCAGCAGCTTAGGGGGTACAGGGGTTTACACAGATACGCAGTATTTT.

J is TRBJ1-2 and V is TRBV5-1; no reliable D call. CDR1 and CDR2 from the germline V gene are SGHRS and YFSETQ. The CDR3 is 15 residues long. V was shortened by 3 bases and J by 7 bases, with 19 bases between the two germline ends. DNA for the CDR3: TGCGCCAGCAGCTCGACGGTTTATCAGGAGGGTGGCTACACCTTC. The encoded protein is CASSSTVYQEGGYTF.

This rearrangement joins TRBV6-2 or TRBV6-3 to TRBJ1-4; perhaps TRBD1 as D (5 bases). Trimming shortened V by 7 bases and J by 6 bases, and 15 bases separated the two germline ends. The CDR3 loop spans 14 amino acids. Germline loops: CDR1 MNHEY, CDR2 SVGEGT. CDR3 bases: TGTGCCAGCACCCCCCACGGGACTGATGAAAAACTGTTTTTT. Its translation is CASTPHGTDEKLFF.

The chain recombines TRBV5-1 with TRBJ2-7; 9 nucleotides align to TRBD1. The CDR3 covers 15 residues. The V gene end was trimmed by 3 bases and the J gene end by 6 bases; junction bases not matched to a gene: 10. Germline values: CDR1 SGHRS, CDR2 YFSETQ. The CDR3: CASSSQGQGGTEQYF. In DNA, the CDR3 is TGCGCCAGCAGCTCCCAGGGACAGGGAGGGACCGAGCAGTACTTC.

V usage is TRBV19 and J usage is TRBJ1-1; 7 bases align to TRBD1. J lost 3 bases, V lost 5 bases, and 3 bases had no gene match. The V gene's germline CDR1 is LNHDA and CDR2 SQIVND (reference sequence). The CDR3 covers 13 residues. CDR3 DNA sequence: TGTGCCAGTAGTCCCGGGACAGACACTGAAGCTTTCTTT. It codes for CASSPGTDTEAFF.

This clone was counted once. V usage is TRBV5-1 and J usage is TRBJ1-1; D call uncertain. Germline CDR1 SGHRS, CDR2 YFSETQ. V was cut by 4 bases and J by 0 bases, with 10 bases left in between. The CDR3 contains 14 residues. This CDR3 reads CASSRDELNTEAFF. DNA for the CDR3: TGCGCCAGCAGCCGCGATGAGTTGAACACTGAAGCTTTCTTT.

CDR3 sequence (DNA): TGTGCCAGCAGTAGACAGGGGCGAAATGAAAAACTGTTTTTT. This codes for CASSRQGRNEKLFF. The chain employs TRBV2 and TRBJ1-4, with 8 nucleotides matching TRBD1. The CDR3 contains 14 residues. CDR1 is SNHLY and CDR2 is FYNNEI in the germline V gene. J was trimmed by 5 bases and V by 5 bases; bases with no gene match: 4.

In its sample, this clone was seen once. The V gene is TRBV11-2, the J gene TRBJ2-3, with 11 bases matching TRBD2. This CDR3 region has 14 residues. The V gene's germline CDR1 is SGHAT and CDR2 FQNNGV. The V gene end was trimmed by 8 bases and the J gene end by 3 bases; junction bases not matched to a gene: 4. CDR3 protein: CASGTSGGTDTQYF. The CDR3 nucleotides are TGTGCCAGCGGCACTAGCGGGGGTACAGATACGCAGTATTTT.

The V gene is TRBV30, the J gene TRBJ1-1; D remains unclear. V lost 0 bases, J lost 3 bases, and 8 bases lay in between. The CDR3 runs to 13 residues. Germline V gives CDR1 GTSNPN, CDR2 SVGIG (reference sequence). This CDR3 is CAWSVEADTEAFF. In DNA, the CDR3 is TGTGCCTGGAGTGTAGAGGCGGACACTGAAGCTTTCTTT.